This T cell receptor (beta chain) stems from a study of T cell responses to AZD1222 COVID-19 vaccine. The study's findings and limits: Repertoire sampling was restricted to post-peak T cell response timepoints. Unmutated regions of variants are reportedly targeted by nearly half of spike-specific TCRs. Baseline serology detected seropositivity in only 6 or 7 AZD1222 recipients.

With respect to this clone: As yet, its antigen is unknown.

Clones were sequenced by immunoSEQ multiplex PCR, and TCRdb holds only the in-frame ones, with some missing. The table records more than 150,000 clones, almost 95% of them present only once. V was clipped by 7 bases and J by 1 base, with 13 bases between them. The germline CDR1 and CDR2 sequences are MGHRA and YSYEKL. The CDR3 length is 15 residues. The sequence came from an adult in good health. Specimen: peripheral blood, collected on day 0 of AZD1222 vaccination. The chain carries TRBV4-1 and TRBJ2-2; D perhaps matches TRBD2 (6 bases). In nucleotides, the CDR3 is TGCGCCAGCAAGAGCGGGCAGTTGAACACCGGGGAGCTGTTTTTT. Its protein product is CASKSGQLNTGELFF.